Below are 25 T cell receptor beta chains sequenced from a single sample in a study of identical twins. TCRdb analysed the 5' RACE reads with MiXCR anew, one entry per CDR3 protein. The sample carries about 210,000 distinct CDR3 sequences, less than 10% recorded once. Sequencing used memory (CD45RO+) T cells sorted from blood. The receptors were gathered from a woman aged 18-29 years in good health.

In this sample, this clonotype turned up many times. V gene TRBV25-1 combines with J gene TRBJ1-1; D is unresolved. The germline V gene encodes CDR1 MGHDK and CDR2 SYGVNS. The CDR3 spans 14 residues. The V end was cut by 7 bases, the J end by 6 bases, with 18 bases between. CDR3 sequence: CASNGPNLVAEAFF. In DNA, the CDR3 is TGTGCCAGCAATGGACCAAATCTGGTTGCTGAAGCTTTCTTT.

This clonotype was detected ten times or more. The gene calls are TRBV5-1 and TRBJ2-1, with 13 positions matching TRBD2. Looked up from germline, CDR1 is SGHRS and CDR2 is YFSETQ. The CDR3 totals 17 residues. J lost 7 bases, V lost 0 bases, and 7 bases had no gene match. The CDR3 sequence is CASSLARTSGGLNEQFF. In DNA form, the CDR3 reads TGCGCCAGCAGCTTGGCCCGGACTAGCGGGGGTCTTAATGAGCAGTTCTTC.

This chain links TRBV2 with TRBJ1-1; perhaps TRBD1 as D (5 bases). CDR1 and CDR2 (germline): SNHLY, FYNNEI. V lost 7 bases to trimming and J lost 1 base, with 13 bases between them. This CDR3 spans 14 amino acids. CDR3 DNA: TGTGCCAGCATTGGGACGGGAGGGAACACTGAAGCTTTCTTT. Amino acids: CASIGTGGNTEAFF.

This clonotype showed up just a few times. The rearrangement uses TRBV5-5 and TRBJ1-1, with unresolved D. V gave up 4 bases and J gave up 5 bases, with 15 bases separating them. CDR1 is SGHKS and CDR2 is YYEKEE in the germline V gene (reference sequence). This CDR3 spans 14 amino acids. The CDR3 loop reads CASSPMGLGTEAFF. The CDR3 bases are TGTGCCAGCAGCCCCATGGGGTTGGGGACTGAAGCTTTCTTT.

In its sample, this clonotype was seen a few times. The gene calls are TRBV12-3 or TRBV12-4 and TRBJ2-5, with D unresolved. The CDR3 is 14 residues long. The ends were cut back, 3 bases at V and 2 bases at J, with 10 bases in the middle. CDR3 nucleotide sequence: TGTGCCAGCAGTTTTTTACCCCTACAAGAGACCCAGTACTTC. This codes for CASSFLPLQETQYF.

This clonotype showed up many times. The CDR3 region is CASSPGLYQDTQYF. CDR3 sequence (DNA): TGCGCCAGCAGCCCGGGACTATACCAAGATACGCAGTATTTT. This rearrangement joins TRBV5-1 to TRBJ2-3, with 7 bases that match TRBD2. Germline V gene data show CDR1 as SGHRS and CDR2 as YFSETQ. The CDR3 covers 14 residues. V was pared by 4 bases and J by 5 bases, with 7 bases of the junction left unmatched.

In its sample, this clonotype was seen many times. The rearrangement uses TRBV5-1 and TRBJ2-7; 8 bases map to TRBD2. The CDR3 spans 13 residues. Looked up from germline, CDR1 is SGHRS and CDR2 is YFSETQ. Germline trimming cut 3 bases from V and 5 bases from J; bases unmatched to any gene: 4. The CDR3 nucleotides read TGCGCCAGCAGCTCCCGGGGGGGCAACGAGCAGTACTTC. It yields the protein CASSSRGGNEQYF.

CDR3 in amino acids: CASSLGSGGAYKQYF. The CDR3 DNA is TGCGCCAGCAGCTTAGGTAGCGGGGGGGCGTACAAGCAGTACTTC. V is TRBV5-1 and J is TRBJ2-7; TRBD2 agrees at 11 bases. CDR3 length: 15 residues. Looked up from germline, CDR1 is SGHRS and CDR2 is YFSETQ. J lost 8 bases, V lost 2 bases, and 9 bases had no gene match.

The rearrangement uses TRBV30 and TRBJ2-7; possibly TRBD1 or TRBD2 for D (7 bases each). Trimming pared 8 bases from V and 4 bases from J, leaving 18 bases between. CDR1 GTSNPN and CDR2 SVGIG come from the germline V gene (reference sequence). This CDR3 has 13 amino acids. The CDR3 spells CAAHRQGGYEQYF. The DNA for the CDR3 is TGTGCCGCCCACCGGCAGGGGGGGTACGAGCAGTACTTC.

This clonotype was counted ten times or more. The V call is TRBV20-1, the J call TRBJ2-1, with TRBD2 matching 14 bases. Germline V gene lookup returns CDR1 DFQATT and CDR2 SNEGSKA (reference sequence). Trimming at V came to 3 bases and at J to 8 bases, leaving 6 bases not matched to a gene. The CDR3 sequence is 15 residues long. The CDR3 bases are TGCAGTGCTAGGGGACTAGCGGGAGTGGGGGATGAGCAGTTCTTC. Its protein product is CSARGLAGVGDEQFF.

CDR3 protein: CASSLVDPGSYEQYF. In DNA form, the CDR3 reads TGTGCCAGCAGCTTAGTTGATCCAGGGTCCTACGAGCAGTACTTC. The rearrangement joins TRBV7-2 to TRBJ2-7; a weak D match, TRBD1 (5 bases). V was trimmed by 1 base and J by 1 base, leaving 11 bases between them. This CDR3 is built from 15 residues. The germline CDR1 and CDR2 sequences are SGHTA and FQGNSA.

There are a few counts of this clonotype. The chain uses TRBV20-1 and TRBJ2-7, with TRBD2 as a possible D gene (6 bases). Trimming removed 1 base from V and 6 bases from J, with 13 bases in between. Germline V gene data show CDR1 as DFQATT and CDR2 as SNEGSKA (reference sequence). This CDR3 is 13 amino acids long. The CDR3 sequence: CSARGGTRGEQYF. For the CDR3, the DNA is TGCAGTGCTAGAGGCGGGACTCGCGGCGAGCAGTACTTC.

Many counts were recorded for this clonotype. The gene calls are TRBV7-2 and TRBJ2-3; D tentatively reads TRBD1 or TRBD2 (6 bases each). V was trimmed by 5 bases and J by 6 bases, leaving 12 bases between them. The CDR3 consists of 13 residues. Germline CDR1 SGHTA, CDR2 FQGNSA. The CDR3 sequence: CASSGGPWDTQYF. CDR3 sequence (DNA): TGTGCCAGCAGCGGGGGGCCTTGGGATACGCAGTATTTT.

This clonotype has a count of ten or more. This chain connects TRBV5-1 to TRBJ2-3, with 11 bases lining up with TRBD2. This CDR3 is 14 amino acids long. V shed 7 bases and J 3 bases; nucleotides not matched to a gene: 4. Germline V gene lookup returns CDR1 SGHRS and CDR2 YFSETQ. The CDR3 loop is CASSGTSGTDTQYF. The CDR3 nucleotides read TGCGCCAGCTCCGGGACTAGCGGTACAGATACGCAGTATTTT.

This clonotype was seen a handful of times. The chain has TRBV12-3 or TRBV12-4 and TRBJ2-7, with TRBD2 identical over 7 bases. The ends lost 7 bases at V and 0 bases at J; junction bases unmatched: 3. The CDR3 loop spans 13 amino acids. Written as DNA, the CDR3 is TGTGCCAGCACTAGCGGTAGCTCCTACGAGCAGTACTTC. Protein sequence: CASTSGSSYEQYF.

The rearrangement links TRBV7-2 to TRBJ1-4, with D possibly matching TRBD1 (5 bases). Germline CDR1 SGHTA, CDR2 FQGNSA. V lost 4 bases, J lost 4 bases, and 13 bases lay in between. The CDR3 is 15 residues long. The chain's CDR3 is CASSSHTGHNEKLFF. The CDR3 bases are TGTGCCAGCAGCTCACATACAGGACATAATGAAAAACTGTTTTTT.

This clonotype was seen ten or more times. The genes are TRBV12-3 or TRBV12-4 and TRBJ2-7, with D possibly being TRBD1 or TRBD2 (6 bases each). The CDR3 length is 16 residues. The V and J ends lost 4 bases and 3 bases respectively, with 19 bases between them. DNA for the CDR3: TGTGCCAGCAGTTCACAGAGGAGGGGGGCCGGCTACGAGCAGTACTTC. Translation gives CASSSQRRGAGYEQYF.

This clonotype was seen ten or more times. The chain combines TRBV15 with TRBJ2-6; D not resolved. Deletions cut 1 base from V and 1 base from J, with 2 bases between. CDR1 and CDR2 from the germline V gene are LNHNV and YYDKDF (reference sequence). The CDR3 totals 14 residues. CDR3 amino acids: CATSRASGANVLTF. CDR3 DNA: TGTGCCACCAGCAGAGCTTCTGGGGCCAACGTCCTGACTTTC.

This clonotype was observed at least ten times. V usage is TRBV10-3 and J usage is TRBJ2-1, with 9 bases identical to TRBD1. The CDR3 sequence is 15 residues long. Per the germline V gene, CDR1 is ENHRY and CDR2 is SYGVKD. V dropped 3 bases and J dropped 7; count of bases not matched to a gene: 7. This chain's CDR3 is CAISEDRGRSNEQFF. The DNA of the CDR3 is TGTGCCATCAGTGAAGACAGGGGGAGGAGTAATGAGCAGTTCTTC.

This clonotype was picked up a small number of times. V and J are TRBV9 and TRBJ2-3; 10 bases align to TRBD1. Per the germline V gene, CDR1 is SGDLS and CDR2 is YYNGEE. This CDR3 spans 16 amino acids. Trimming at V came to 5 bases and at J to 5 bases, leaving 11 bases not matched to a gene. This CDR3 reads CASSRDSGTGVDTQYF. CDR3 nucleotides: TGTGCCAGCAGTCGAGACAGTGGGACAGGGGTAGATACGCAGTATTTT.

This clonotype turned up a few times. The CDR3 here is CSARGLVLAYNEQFF. CDR3 coding DNA: TGCAGTGCTAGAGGACTAGTACTAGCCTACAATGAGCAGTTCTTC. J is TRBJ2-1 and V is TRBV20-1; a weak D match, TRBD2 (6 bases). Trimming shortened V by 1 base and J by 2 bases, and 12 bases separated the two germline ends. Germline assignment: CDR1 DFQATT and CDR2 SNEGSKA (reference sequence). The CDR3 loop spans 15 amino acids.

This clonotype has more than one count but fewer than ten. The chain recombines TRBV7-2 with TRBJ1-1; D is unclear. The V end was cut by 4 bases, the J end by 6 bases, with 15 bases between. This CDR3 has 14 amino acids. Germline CDR1 SGHTA, CDR2 FQGNSA. The CDR3 sequence: CASSSGSRVAEAFF. The CDR3 nucleotides read TGTGCCAGCAGCTCCGGGTCCCGAGTCGCTGAAGCTTTCTTT.

This clonotype has more than one count but fewer than ten. The V and J genes are TRBV7-8 and TRBJ1-1, with unresolved D. The CDR3 spans 15 residues. CDR1 is SGHVS, CDR2 FQNEAQ, per germline. The ends were cut back, 6 bases at V and 5 bases at J, with 19 bases in the middle. The CDR3 sequence: CASRQKGLRLTEAFF. DNA for the CDR3: TGTGCCAGCAGACAAAAAGGATTGCGGCTTACTGAAGCTTTCTTT.

J is TRBJ1-1 and V is TRBV6-5; 7 bases match TRBD1. Germline V gene lookup returns CDR1 MNHEY and CDR2 SVGAGI. The V segment lost 6 bases and the J segment 9 bases; nucleotides outside the gene matches: 7. This CDR3 region has 12 residues. The CDR3 DNA is TGTGCCAGCAGCAACCGGGACAGTAAAGCTTTCTTT. Protein sequence: CASSNRDSKAFF.

This sequence joins TRBV5-1 and TRBJ2-1, with 8 bases lining up with TRBD2. The J segment lost 3 bases and the V segment lost 1 base, leaving 3 bases of the junction unmatched. This CDR3 is 15 amino acids long. Germline V CDR1 and CDR2: SGHRS, YFSETQ. As DNA, the CDR3 is TGCGCCAGCAGCTTGACGGGGGGGAACTACAATGAGCAGTTCTTC. This codes for CASSLTGGNYNEQFF.